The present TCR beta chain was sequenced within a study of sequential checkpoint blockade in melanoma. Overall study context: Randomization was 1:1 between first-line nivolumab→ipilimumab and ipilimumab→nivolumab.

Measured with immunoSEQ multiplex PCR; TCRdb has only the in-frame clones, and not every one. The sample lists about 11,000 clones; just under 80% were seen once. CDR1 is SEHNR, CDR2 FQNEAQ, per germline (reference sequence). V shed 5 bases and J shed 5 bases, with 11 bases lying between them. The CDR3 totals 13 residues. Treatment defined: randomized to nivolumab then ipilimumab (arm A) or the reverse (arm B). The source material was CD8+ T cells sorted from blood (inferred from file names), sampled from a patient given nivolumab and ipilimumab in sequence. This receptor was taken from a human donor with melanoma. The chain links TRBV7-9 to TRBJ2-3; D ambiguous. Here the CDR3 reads CASSPISGDTQYF. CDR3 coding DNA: TGTGCCAGCAGCCCAATCAGTGGAGATACGCAGTATTTT.